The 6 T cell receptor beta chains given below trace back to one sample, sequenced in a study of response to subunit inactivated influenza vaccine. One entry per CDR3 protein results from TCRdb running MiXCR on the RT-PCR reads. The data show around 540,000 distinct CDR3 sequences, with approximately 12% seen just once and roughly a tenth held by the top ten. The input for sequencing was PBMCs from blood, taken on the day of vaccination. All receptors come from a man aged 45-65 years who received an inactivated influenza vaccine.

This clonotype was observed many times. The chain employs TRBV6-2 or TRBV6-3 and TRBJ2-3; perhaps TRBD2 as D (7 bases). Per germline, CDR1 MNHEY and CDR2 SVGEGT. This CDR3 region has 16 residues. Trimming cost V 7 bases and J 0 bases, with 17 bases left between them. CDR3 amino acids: CASTHSGGGSTDTQYF. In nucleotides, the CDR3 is TGTGCCAGCACCCACTCCGGCGGGGGCAGCACAGATACGCAGTATTTT.

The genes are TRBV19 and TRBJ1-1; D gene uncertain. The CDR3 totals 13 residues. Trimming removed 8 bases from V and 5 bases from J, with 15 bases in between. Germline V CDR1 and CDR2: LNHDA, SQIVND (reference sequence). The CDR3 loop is CASRGEGGTEAFF. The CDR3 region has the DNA TGTGCCAGTCGTGGAGAAGGAGGGACTGAAGCTTTCTTT.

The CDR3 DNA follows: TGCAGTGCTGCCTGGGACAGAAACTACGAGCAGTACTTC. It specifies CSAAWDRNYEQYF. This chain joins TRBV20-1 and TRBJ2-7; 7 bases agree with TRBD1. V lost 5 bases, J lost 3 bases, and 7 bases stayed unmatched. The CDR3 extends over 13 amino acids. Per germline, CDR1 DFQATT and CDR2 SNEGSKA (reference sequence).

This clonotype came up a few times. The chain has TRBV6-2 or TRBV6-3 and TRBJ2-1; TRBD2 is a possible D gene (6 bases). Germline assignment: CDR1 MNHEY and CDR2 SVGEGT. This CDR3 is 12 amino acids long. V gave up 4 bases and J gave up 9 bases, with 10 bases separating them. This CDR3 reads CASSWRGVEQFF. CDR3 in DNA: TGTGCCAGCAGTTGGCGCGGGGTTGAGCAGTTCTTC.

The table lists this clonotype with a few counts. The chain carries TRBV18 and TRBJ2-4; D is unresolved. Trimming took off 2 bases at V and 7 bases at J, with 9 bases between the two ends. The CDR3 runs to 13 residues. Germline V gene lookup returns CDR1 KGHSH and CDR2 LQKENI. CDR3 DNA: TGTGCCAGCTCACCAGGCTCAAGGAACATTCAGTACTTC. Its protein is CASSPGSRNIQYF.

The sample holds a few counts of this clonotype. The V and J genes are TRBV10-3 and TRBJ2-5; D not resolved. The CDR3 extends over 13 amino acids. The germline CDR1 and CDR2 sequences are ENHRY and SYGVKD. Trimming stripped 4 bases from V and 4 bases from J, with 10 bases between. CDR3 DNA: TGTGCCATCAGTGTCAGCCAGCCAGAGACCCAGTACTTC. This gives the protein CAISVSQPETQYF.